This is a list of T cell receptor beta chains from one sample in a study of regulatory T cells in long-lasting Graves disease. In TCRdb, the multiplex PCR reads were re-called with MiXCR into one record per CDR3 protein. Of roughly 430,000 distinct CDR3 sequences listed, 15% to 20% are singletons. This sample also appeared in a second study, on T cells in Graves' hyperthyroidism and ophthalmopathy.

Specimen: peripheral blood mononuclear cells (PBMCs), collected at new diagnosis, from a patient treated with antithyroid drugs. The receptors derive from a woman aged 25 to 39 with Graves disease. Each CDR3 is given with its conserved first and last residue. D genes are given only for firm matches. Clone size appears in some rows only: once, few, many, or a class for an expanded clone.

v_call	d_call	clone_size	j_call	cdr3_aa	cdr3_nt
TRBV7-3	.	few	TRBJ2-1	CASSPHRESNEQFF	TGTGCCAGCAGCCCCCACAGGGAGAGCAATGAGCAGTTCTTC
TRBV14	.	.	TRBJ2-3	CASSFRVPAQDTQYF	TGTGCCAGCAGCTTCCGGGTCCCGGCCCAAGATACGCAGTATTTT
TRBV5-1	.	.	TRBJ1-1	CASSLNSGGRNTEAFF	TGCGCCAGCAGCTTGAATTCGGGGGGCAGGAACACTGAAGCTTTCTTT
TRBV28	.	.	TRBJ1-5	CASSVEAQPQHF	TGTGCCAGCAGTGTAGAAGCCCAGCCCCAGCATTTT
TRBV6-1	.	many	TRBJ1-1	CASSQSGIQAFF	TGTGCCAGCAGCCAGAGTGGGATTCAAGCTTTCTTT
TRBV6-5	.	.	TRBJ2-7	CASSYPSPSGSSYEQYF	TGTGCCAGCAGTTATCCTTCCCCCAGCGGGTCTTCCTACGAGCAGTACTTC
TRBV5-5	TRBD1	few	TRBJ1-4	CASSTTGATNEKLFF	TGTGCCAGCAGCACTACAGGGGCAACTAATGAAAAACTGTTTTTT
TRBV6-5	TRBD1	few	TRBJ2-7	CASSYSKDRGPRTYEQYF	TGTGCCAGCAGTTACTCAAAAGACAGGGGGCCCCGAACCTACGAGCAGTACTTC
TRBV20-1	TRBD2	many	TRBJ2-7	CSAQRGLAGPYEQYF	TGCAGTGCTCAGAGAGGGCTAGCGGGACCCTACGAGCAGTACTTC
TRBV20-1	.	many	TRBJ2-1	CSASISYEQFF	TGCAGTGCTAGCATTAGCTATGAGCAGTTCTTC
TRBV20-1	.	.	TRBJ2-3	CSARGLDQWADTLYF	TGCAGTGCTAGAGGTCTAGATCAGTGGGCAGATACGCTGTATTTT
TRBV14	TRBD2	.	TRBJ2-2	CASETSGPFDTGELFF	TGTGCCAGCGAGACTAGCGGGCCGTTCGACACCGGGGAGCTGTTTTTT
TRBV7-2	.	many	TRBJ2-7	CASSIRWASEASSRTSYEQYF	TGTGCCAGCAGCATAAGATGGGCCTCCGAGGCCTCCTCCCGGACCTCCTACGAGCAGTACTTC
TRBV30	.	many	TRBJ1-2	CAWSVLAGDGYTF	TGTGCCTGGAGTGTCTTGGCAGGAGATGGCTACACCTTC
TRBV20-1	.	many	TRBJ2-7	CSARDNNEQYF	TGCAGTGCTAGAGATAATAACGAGCAGTACTTC
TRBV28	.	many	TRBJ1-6	CASKGDLNLYNSPLHF	TGTGCCAGCAAAGGGGACCTCAACCTTTATAATTCACCCCTCCACTTT
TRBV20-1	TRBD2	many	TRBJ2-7	CSARPLTSGSSYEQYF	TGCAGTGCTAGACCATTGACTAGCGGGAGCTCCTACGAGCAGTACTTC
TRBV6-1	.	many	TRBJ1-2	CASSEAGLLRGYTF	TGTGCCAGCAGTGAGGCGGGCTTATTACGAGGCTACACCTTC
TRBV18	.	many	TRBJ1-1	CASSPDRRTNTEAFF	TGTGCCAGCTCACCCGACAGGAGAACGAACACTGAAGCTTTCTTT
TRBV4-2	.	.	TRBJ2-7	CASSQDSQGLSYEQYF	TGTGCCAGCAGCCAAGATTCACAGGGTCTGTCCTACGAGCAGTACTTC
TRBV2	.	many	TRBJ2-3	CASPIRGKFTDTQYF	TGTGCCAGTCCAATTCGCGGGAAATTCACAGATACGCAGTATTTT
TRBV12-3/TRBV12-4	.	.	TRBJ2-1	CASSLIHDSYNEQFF	TGTGCCAGCAGTTTAATCCACGATTCCTACAATGAGCAGTTCTTC
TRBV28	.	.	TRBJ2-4	CASSSGAENIQYF	TGTGCCAGCAGCTCAGGGGCGGAAAACATTCAGTACTTC
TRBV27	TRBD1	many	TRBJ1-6	CASSSLTGGAGNSPLHF	TGTGCCAGCAGTTCGTTGACAGGGGGCGCGGGAAATTCACCCCTCCACTTT
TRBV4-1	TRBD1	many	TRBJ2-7	CASSRAGQGAGDEQYF	TGCGCCAGCAGCCGAGCTGGACAGGGGGCAGGGGACGAGCAGTACTTC
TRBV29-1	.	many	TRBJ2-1	CSVDRGILYNEQFF	TGCAGCGTTGACCGGGGGATATTATACAATGAGCAGTTCTTC
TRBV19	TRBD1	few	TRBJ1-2	CASSSQGRVYGYTF	TGTGCCAGTAGTTCACAGGGGCGAGTCTATGGCTACACCTTC
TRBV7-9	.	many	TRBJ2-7	CASSWDPEEQYF	TGTGCCAGCAGCTGGGATCCCGAGGAGCAGTACTTC
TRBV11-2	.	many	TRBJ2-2	CASSMRRDTGELFF	TGTGCCAGCAGCATGAGAAGAGACACCGGGGAGCTGTTTTTT
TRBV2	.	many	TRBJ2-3	CASSGRRNADTQYF	TGTGCCAGCAGTGGGCGGAGGAATGCAGATACGCAGTATTTT
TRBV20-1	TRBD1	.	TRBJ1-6	CSARARTGRNSPLHF	TGCAGTGCTAGAGCCCGGACAGGGAGAAATTCACCCCTCCACTTT
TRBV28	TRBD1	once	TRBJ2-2	CASSLTGINTGELFF	TGTGCCAGCAGTTTGACAGGGATCAACACCGGGGAGCTGTTTTTT
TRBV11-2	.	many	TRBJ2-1	CASSLEVARNNEQFF	TGTGCCAGCAGCTTAGAAGTCGCCCGAAACAATGAGCAGTTCTTC
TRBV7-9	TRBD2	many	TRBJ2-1	CASSPGLLGSGVSLSYNEQFF	TGTGCCAGCAGCCCAGGGCTGCTAGGTAGCGGGGTAAGCCTTTCCTACAATGAGCAGTTCTTC
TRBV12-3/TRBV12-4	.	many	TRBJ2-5	CASSSLVGRGQETQYF	TGTGCCAGCAGTAGTTTGGTTGGCAGGGGCCAAGAGACCCAGTACTTC
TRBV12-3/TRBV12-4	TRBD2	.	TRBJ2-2	CASRRTGTSGRYYTGELFF	TGTGCCAGCAGACGTACCGGGACTAGCGGGAGGTACTACACCGGGGAGCTGTTTTTT
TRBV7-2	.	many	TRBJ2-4	CASSLGAIQYF	TGTGCCAGCAGCTTAGGGGCAATTCAGTACTTC
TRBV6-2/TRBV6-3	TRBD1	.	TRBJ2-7	CASSYTGQGPYEQYF	TGTGCCAGCAGTTACACGGGACAGGGACCCTACGAGCAGTACTTC
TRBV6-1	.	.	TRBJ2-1	CASSEGTLVMQFF	TGTGCCAGCAGTGAAGGAACCCTAGTTATGCAGTTCTTC
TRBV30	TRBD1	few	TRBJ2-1	CAWRTGVNEQFF	TGTGCCTGGCGGACAGGAGTCAATGAGCAGTTCTTC
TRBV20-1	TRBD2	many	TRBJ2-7	CSALGSFHGLADPYEQYF	TGCAGTGCTCTGGGCTCATTTCACGGACTAGCCGATCCCTACGAGCAGTACTTC
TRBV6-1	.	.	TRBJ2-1	CASSVGDPAAEQFF	TGTGCCAGCAGTGTGGGGGACCCCGCCGCTGAGCAGTTCTTC
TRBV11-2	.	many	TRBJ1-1	CASSLVAGAYTEAFF	TGTGCCAGCAGCTTAGTGGCCGGGGCTTACACTGAAGCTTTCTTT
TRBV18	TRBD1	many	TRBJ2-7	CASSRDSGAYEQYF	TGTGCCAGCTCCCGGGACAGCGGAGCCTACGAGCAGTACTTC
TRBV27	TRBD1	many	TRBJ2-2	CASTSLGQGDTGELFF	TGTGCCAGCACCTCACTGGGGCAGGGGGATACCGGGGAGCTGTTTTTT
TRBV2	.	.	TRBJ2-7	CASSDYRAYEQYF	TGTGCCAGCAGTGACTACAGAGCCTACGAGCAGTACTTC
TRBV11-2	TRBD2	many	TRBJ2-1	CASSPLAGGPEDEQFF	TGTGCCAGCAGCCCCTTAGCGGGAGGGCCTGAGGATGAGCAGTTCTTC
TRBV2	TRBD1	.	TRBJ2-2	CASSEAGRDRGYSGELFF	TGTGCCAGCAGTGAAGCGGGTCGGGACAGGGGATATAGCGGGGAGCTGTTTTTT
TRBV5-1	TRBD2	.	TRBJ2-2	CASSTRTSDTGELFF	TGCGCCAGCAGCACCCGGACTAGCGACACCGGGGAGCTGTTTTTT
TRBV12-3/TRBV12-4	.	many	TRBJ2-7	CASRTSGAYEQYF	TGTGCCAGCAGGACCTCGGGCGCCTACGAGCAGTACTTC
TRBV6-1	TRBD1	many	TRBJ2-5	CASSPGTAGETQYF	TGTGCCAGCAGCCCCGGGACAGCAGGAGAGACCCAGTACTTC
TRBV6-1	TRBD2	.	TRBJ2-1	CASSPRWAALAGNDNEQFF	TGTGCCAGCAGTCCCCGTTGGGCAGCCCTAGCGGGAAACGACAATGAGCAGTTCTTC